The present TCR beta chain was sequenced within a study of T cell repertoires in cytomegalovirus infection. The table lists this clonotype with a few counts. The target antigen is unknown. The germline V gene encodes CDR1 SGHVS and CDR2 FNYEAQ. The V end was cut by 5 bases, the J end by 5 bases, with 10 bases between. The CDR3 totals 12 residues. Whole-study results and caveats: Identification of carriers of CMV plus the relevant HLA was performed using cumulative public TCR beta family frequency.

TCRdb re-analysed the reads in MiXCR, keeping a single row per CDR3 protein. The data show approximately 990,000 distinct CDR3 sequences, less than 35% seen once. The receptor's source is a human donor in good health (CMV status not recorded). Some clones in this sample may be carry-over from other donors' samples. The specimen comprised cultured CD8+ T cells from PBMCs, sampled from culture after CMV antigen stimulation. This chain connects TRBV7-6 to TRBJ2-7, with D possibly matching TRBD1 (5 bases). CDR3 DNA: TGTGCCAGCAGCGCCGACAGAAACGAGCAGTACTTC. Its translation: CASSADRNEQYF.